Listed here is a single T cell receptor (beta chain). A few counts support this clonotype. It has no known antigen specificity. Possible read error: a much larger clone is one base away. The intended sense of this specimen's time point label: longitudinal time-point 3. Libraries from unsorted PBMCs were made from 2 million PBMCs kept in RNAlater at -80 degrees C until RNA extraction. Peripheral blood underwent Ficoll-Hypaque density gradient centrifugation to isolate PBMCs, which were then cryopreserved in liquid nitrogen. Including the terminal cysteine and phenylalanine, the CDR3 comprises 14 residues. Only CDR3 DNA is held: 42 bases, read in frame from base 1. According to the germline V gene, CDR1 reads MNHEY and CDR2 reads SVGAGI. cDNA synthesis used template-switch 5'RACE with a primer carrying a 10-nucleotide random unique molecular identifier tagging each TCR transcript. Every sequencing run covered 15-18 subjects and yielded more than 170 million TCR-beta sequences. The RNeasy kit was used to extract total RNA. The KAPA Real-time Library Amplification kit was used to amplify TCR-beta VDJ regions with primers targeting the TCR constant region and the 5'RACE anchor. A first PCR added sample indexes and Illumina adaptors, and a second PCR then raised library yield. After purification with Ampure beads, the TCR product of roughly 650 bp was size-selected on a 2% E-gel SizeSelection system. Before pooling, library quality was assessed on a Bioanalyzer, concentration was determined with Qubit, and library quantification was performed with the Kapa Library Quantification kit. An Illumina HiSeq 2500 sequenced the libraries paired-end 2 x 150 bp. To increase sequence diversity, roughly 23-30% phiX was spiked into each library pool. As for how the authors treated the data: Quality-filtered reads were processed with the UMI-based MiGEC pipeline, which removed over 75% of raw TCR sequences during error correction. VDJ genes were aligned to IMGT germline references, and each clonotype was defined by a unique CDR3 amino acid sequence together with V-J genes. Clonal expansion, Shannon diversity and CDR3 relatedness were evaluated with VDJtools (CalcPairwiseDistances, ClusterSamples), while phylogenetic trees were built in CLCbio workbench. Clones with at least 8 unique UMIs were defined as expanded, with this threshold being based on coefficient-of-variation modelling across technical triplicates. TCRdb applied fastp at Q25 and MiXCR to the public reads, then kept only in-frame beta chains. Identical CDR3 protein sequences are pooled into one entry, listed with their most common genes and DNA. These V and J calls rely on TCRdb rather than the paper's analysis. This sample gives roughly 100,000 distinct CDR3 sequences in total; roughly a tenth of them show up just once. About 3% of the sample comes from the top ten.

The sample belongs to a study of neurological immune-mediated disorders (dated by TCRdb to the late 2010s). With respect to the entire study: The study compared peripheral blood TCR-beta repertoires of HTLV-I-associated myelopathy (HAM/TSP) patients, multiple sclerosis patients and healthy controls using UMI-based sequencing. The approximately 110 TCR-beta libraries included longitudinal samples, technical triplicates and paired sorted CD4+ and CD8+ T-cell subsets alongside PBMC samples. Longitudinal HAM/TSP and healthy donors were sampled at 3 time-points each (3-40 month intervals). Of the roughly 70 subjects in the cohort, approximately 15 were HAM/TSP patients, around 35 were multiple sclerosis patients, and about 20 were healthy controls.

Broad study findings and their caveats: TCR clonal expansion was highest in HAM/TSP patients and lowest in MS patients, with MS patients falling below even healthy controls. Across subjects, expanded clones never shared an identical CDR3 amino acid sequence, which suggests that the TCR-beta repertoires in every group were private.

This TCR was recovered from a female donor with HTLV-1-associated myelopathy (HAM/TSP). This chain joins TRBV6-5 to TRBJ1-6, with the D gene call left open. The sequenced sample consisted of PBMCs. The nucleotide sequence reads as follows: TGTGTCAGCAGTTACACAGACCCGTACACACCCCTCCACTTT. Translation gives CVSSYTDPYTPLHF.